This T cell receptor (beta chain) originates from a study of blood T cell repertoires in COVID-19. Study-level background: Samples taken during acute and convalescent COVID-19 were collected in the United States, Italy and Spain. T cells, B-cell-depleted T cells, or PBMCs supplied cDNA or gDNA.

Germline CDR1 and CDR2: SGHTA and FQGNSA. CDR3 length equals 16 residues. Trimming took 1 base from V and 5 from J, leaving 18 bases between them. The table came from immunoSEQ multiplex PCR; TCRdb's copy has only in-frame clones and leaves some out. Seen here are roughly 300,000 clones, 92% observed once, and the top ten hold roughly 18%. Across roughly 25 US areas, participants ranged in age from roughly 18 to 95 years. Symptom resolution, clearance, or two negative PCRs marked the recovered donors of Cohort 3. The sequenced material came from PBMCs or T cells enriched from blood (not recorded which). The clonotype comes from a woman in her 30s who had recovered from COVID-19. This rearrangement joins TRBV7-2 to TRBJ2-7; perhaps TRBD2 as D (6 bases). The CDR3 here is CASSLGGRRLKNEQYF. DNA of the CDR3: TGTGCCAGCAGCTTAGGGGGGAGGAGGTTGAAAAACGAGCAGTACTTC. The full variable domain, with the rest looked up from reference TRBV7-2 and TRBJ2-7, is GAGVSQSPSNKVTEKGKDVELRCDPISGHTALYWYRQSLGQGLEFLIYFQGNSAPDKSGLPSDRFSAERTGGSVSTLTIQRTQQEDSAVYLCASSLGGRRLKNEQYFGPGTRLTVT.